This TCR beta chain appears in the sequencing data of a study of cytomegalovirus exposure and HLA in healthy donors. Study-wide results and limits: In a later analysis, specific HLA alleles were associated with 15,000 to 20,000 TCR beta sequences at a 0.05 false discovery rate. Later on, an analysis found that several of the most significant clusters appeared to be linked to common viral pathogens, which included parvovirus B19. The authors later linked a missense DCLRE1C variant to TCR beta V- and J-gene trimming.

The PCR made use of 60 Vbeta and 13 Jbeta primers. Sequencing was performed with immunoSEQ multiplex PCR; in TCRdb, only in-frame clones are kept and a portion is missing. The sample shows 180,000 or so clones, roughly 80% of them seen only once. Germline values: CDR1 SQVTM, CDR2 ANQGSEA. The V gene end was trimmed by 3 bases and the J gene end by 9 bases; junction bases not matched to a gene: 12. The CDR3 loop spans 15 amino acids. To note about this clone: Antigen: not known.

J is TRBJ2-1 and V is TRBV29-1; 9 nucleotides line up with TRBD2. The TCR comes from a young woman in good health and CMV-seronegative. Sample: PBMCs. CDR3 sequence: CSVDIGLAGRGEQFF. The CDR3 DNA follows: TGCAGCGTTGACATTGGCCTAGCGGGGAGGGGTGAGCAGTTCTTC.